A selection of T cell receptor beta chains follows, all from one sample in a study of blood T cell repertoires in COVID-19. Measured with immunoSEQ multiplex PCR; TCRdb has only the in-frame clones, and not every one. The table records 70,000 or so clones, 87% of them present only once. The sample comprised peripheral blood. These receptors all stem from a young woman with acute or convalescent COVID-19. Each CDR3 is given with its conserved first and last residue. Each record gives: CDR3 DNA, CDR3 protein, CDR3 length, D gene, clone size, J gene, V gene. The D gene is left open where the match is weak. Only part of the rows carry a size: once, few, many, or a class if the clone is expanded.

CDR3 DNA: TGTGCCTGGAGTGCAACGCACGGAGGTTCCTACAATGAGCAGTTCTTC
CDR3 protein: CAWSATHGGSYNEQFF
CDR3 length: 16
D gene: NA
clone size: NA
J gene: TRBJ2-1
V gene: TRBV30

CDR3 DNA: TGTGCCAGCTCACCGGGGAGGGGAGAGAACACTGAAGCTTTCTTT
CDR3 protein: CASSPGRGENTEAFF
CDR3 length: 15
D gene: NA
clone size: NA
J gene: TRBJ1-1
V gene: TRBV18

CDR3 DNA: TGTGCCAGCAGTACGGGGGGGCGGAATGAGCAGTTCTTC
CDR3 protein: CASSTGGRNEQFF
CDR3 length: 13
D gene: TRBD2
clone size: NA
J gene: TRBJ2-1
V gene: TRBV6-4

CDR3 DNA: TGCGCCAGCAGCCAAGGGGTAGCGGGGGGCTCAGGAGACATTCAGTACTTC
CDR3 protein: CASSQGVAGGSGDIQYF
CDR3 length: 17
D gene: TRBD2
clone size: NA
J gene: TRBJ2-4
V gene: TRBV4-1

CDR3 DNA: TGCGCCAGCAGCTTGGCTGAGACTAGCGGGGACAATGAGCAGTTCTTC
CDR3 protein: CASSLAETSGDNEQFF
CDR3 length: 16
D gene: TRBD2
clone size: NA
J gene: TRBJ2-1
V gene: TRBV5-1

CDR3 DNA: TGTGCCAGCAGCATGACTAGCACCACGGGGGCCCAGTACTTC
CDR3 protein: CASSMTSTTGAQYF
CDR3 length: 14
D gene: TRBD2
clone size: NA
J gene: TRBJ2-5
V gene: TRBV13

CDR3 DNA: TGTGCCACCAGCAAACGCCTCCCGCCGGCGGATGAAAAACTGTTTTTT
CDR3 protein: CATSKRLPPADEKLFF
CDR3 length: 16
D gene: NA
clone size: NA
J gene: TRBJ1-4
V gene: TRBV15

CDR3 DNA: TGTGCCAGCAGTCTACAGGGGGACTCTGGAAACACCATATATTTT
CDR3 protein: CASSLQGDSGNTIYF
CDR3 length: 15
D gene: TRBD1
clone size: once
J gene: TRBJ1-3
V gene: TRBV6-6

CDR3 DNA: TGCGCCAGCAGGGGGACGGGGGACAGGAGCCTGAACACTGAAGCTTTCTTT
CDR3 protein: CASRGTGDRSLNTEAFF
CDR3 length: 17
D gene: TRBD1
clone size: NA
J gene: TRBJ1-1
V gene: TRBV10-2

CDR3 DNA: TGTGCCAGCAGCTTGGATGTCTCCTCCACAGATACGCAGTATTTT
CDR3 protein: CASSLDVSSTDTQYF
CDR3 length: 15
D gene: NA
clone size: NA
J gene: TRBJ2-3
V gene: TRBV5-6

CDR3 DNA: TGTGCCAGCAGCTTCTCGGACAGGGGAAACTATGGCTACACCTTC
CDR3 protein: CASSFSDRGNYGYTF
CDR3 length: 15
D gene: TRBD1
clone size: NA
J gene: TRBJ1-2
V gene: TRBV7-9

CDR3 DNA: TGCAGCGTGGAAACTAATGAGCAGTTCTTC
CDR3 protein: CSVETNEQFF
CDR3 length: 10
D gene: NA
clone size: NA
J gene: TRBJ2-1
V gene: TRBV29-1

CDR3 DNA: TGTGCCAGCCGACAACAGGGCTACGAGCAGTACTTC
CDR3 protein: CASRQQGYEQYF
CDR3 length: 12
D gene: NA
clone size: NA
J gene: TRBJ2-7
V gene: TRBV2

CDR3 DNA: TGTGCCAGCTCCCAAAGGATCGGACTAGCGGTTACCGGGGAGCTGTTTTTT
CDR3 protein: CASSQRIGLAVTGELFF
CDR3 length: 17
D gene: TRBD2
clone size: NA
J gene: TRBJ2-2
V gene: TRBV7-2